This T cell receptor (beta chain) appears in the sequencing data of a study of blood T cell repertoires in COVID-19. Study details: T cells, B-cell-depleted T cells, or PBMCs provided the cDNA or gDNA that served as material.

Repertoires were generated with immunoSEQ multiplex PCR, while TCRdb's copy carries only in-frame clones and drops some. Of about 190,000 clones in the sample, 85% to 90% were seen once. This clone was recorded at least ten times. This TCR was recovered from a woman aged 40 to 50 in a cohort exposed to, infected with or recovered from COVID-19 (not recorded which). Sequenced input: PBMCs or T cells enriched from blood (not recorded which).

CDR3 DNA sequence: TGTGCCAGCAGCCCCCAGAGCGGGAGAATCGATGAGCAGTTCTTC. Its translation is CASSPQSGRIDEQFF. The chain combines TRBV11-3 with TRBJ2-1, with TRBD2 matching over 8 bases. CDR1 SGHNT and CDR2 YENEEA come from the germline V gene. This CDR3 has 15 residues. Losses at the gene ends were 5 bases for V and 8 bases for J; bases not matched to a gene: 11.